This T cell receptor beta chain is drawn from a study of Ad26.COV2.S vaccination and SARS-CoV-2 variants. Background on the study: Trial arm assignment for the donor was COV1001 Ad26.COV2.S. Dosing was one shot or two shots 56 days apart.

As to this clone: Antigen: not known.

Clones were read by immunoSEQ multiplex PCR, and TCRdb kept only the in-frame ones, dropping some. The sample includes hundreds of thousands of clones, more than 80% of them seen just once. Study results and limitations: Reportedly, after vaccination the spike-specific CD8+ and CD4+ T cell responses displayed substantial breadth. Responses of T cells in total may have been underestimated by the TCR breadth and depth analyses.

Trimming stripped 1 base from V and 5 bases from J, with 17 bases between. The CDR3 is 16 amino acids. Germline V gene lookup returns CDR1 SEHNR and CDR2 FQNEAQ (reference sequence). Treatment of the sample: about 20 received Ad26.COV2.S at low or high dose, single or two shots; roughly 5 received placebo; per-sample allocation not given. Sample collection was performed on day 63 after the first vaccine or placebo injection. Here the sequenced sample was peripheral blood, taken in a trial of Ad26.COV2.S vaccine versus placebo. The chain has TRBV7-9 and TRBJ2-5, with D tentatively TRBD2 (6 bases). The receptor's source is a person aged 18-65 years who received the Ad26.COV2.S COVID-19 vaccine or a placebo. The CDR3 sequence: CASSLGGLTLKETQYF. DNA for the CDR3: TGTGCCAGCAGCTTAGGGGGACTGACACTCAAGGAGACCCAGTACTTC. The entire variable domain, with the rest obtained from reference TRBV7-9 and TRBJ2-5, is as follows: DTGVSQNPRHKITKRGQNVTFRCDPISEHNRLYWYRQTLGQGPEFLTYFQNEAQLEKSRLLSDRFSAERPKGSFSTLEIQRTEQGDSAMYLCASSLGGLTLKETQYFGPGTRLLVL.